The T cell receptor (beta chain) under discussion was sequenced for a study of CD8 T cells in ankylosing spondylitis. V lost 4 bases, J lost 4 bases, and 11 bases stayed unmatched. Germline loops: CDR1 SGDLS, CDR2 YYNGEE. This CDR3 is built from 16 residues. TCRdb passed the 5' RACE reads through MiXCR, listing each CDR3 protein once. The sample has 30,000 or so distinct CDR3 sequences, about 5.1% seen once. This clonotype has only a few counts. Antigen: not known. Whole-study results and caveats: The authors reported significant enrichment of disease-linked clones in matched ankylosing spondylitis synovial fluid.

The chain joins TRBV9 to TRBJ2-3; 8 nucleotides match TRBD2. The sample comprised blood, either unsorted or a sorted T cell fraction (not recorded which). The origin of this receptor is a female donor with ankylosing spondylitis or in good health (not recorded which). Here the CDR3 DNA reads TGTGCCAGCAGCCCCCGGGTCGGGGGGGCCGCAGATACGCAGTATTTT. Its translation is CASSPRVGGAADTQYF.